The 13 T cell receptor beta chains listed next were all sequenced from one sample in a study of cytotoxic CD8 clonotypes in ibrutinib-treated CLL. The repertoire was sequenced with immunoSEQ multiplex PCR; TCRdb's copy has only in-frame clones and lacks some. The sample shows around 200,000 clones, more than 75% of them seen only once. The input for sequencing was PBMCs, taken after 12 months of ibrutinib treatment. Receptors originate from a human donor with chronic lymphocytic leukemia.

The gene calls are TRBV5-1 and TRBJ1-1, with D perhaps TRBD1 (5 bases). This CDR3 spans 15 amino acids. CDR1 and CDR2 (germline): SGHRS, YFSETQ. V was shortened by 0 bases and J by 1 base, with 10 bases between the two germline ends. The CDR3 DNA reads TGCGCCAGCAGCTTGGTAGCAGGGCCGAACACTGAAGCTTTCTTT. It codes for CASSLVAGPNTEAFF.

This clone was found a few times. The rearrangement uses TRBV19 and TRBJ2-2; D not resolved. Deletions cut 7 bases from V and 6 bases from J, with 15 bases between. This CDR3 has 14 amino acids. Germline assignment: CDR1 LNHDA and CDR2 SQIVND (reference sequence). The CDR3 DNA reads as TGTGCCAGTATGTGGCCAGGAATTGCCGGGGAGCTGTTTTTT. Its translation is CASMWPGIAGELFF.

This clone was seen a handful of times. The rearrangement uses TRBV7-9 and TRBJ1-2; unclear D gene. Germline CDR1 is SEHNR and CDR2 is FQNEAQ (reference sequence). With 1 base removed from V and 4 bases from J, the gap between germline ends came to 7 bases. The CDR3 spans 13 residues. The CDR3 DNA sequence: TGTGCCAGCAGCTTAGTAGAAGTCTATGGCTACACCTTC. Residues: CASSLVEVYGYTF. The full variable domain, its missing parts supplied by reference TRBV7-9 and TRBJ1-2, is DTGVSQNPRHKITKRGQNVTFRCDPISEHNRLYWYRQTLGQGPEFLTYFQNEAQLEKSRLLSDRFSAERPKGSFSTLEIQRTEQGDSAMYLCASSLVEVYGYTFGSGTRLTVV.

Only a few counts were recorded for this clone. CDR3 residues: CASTGSGELFF. In DNA, the CDR3 is TGTGCCAGTACGGGGTCCGGGGAGCTGTTTTTT. The chain uses TRBV19 and TRBJ2-2; D might be TRBD2 (5 bases). CDR3 length: 11 amino acids. V was shortened by 7 bases and J by 6 bases, with 6 bases between the two germline ends. CDR1 is LNHDA and CDR2 is SQIVND in the germline V gene (reference sequence).

This chain uses TRBV6-5 with TRBJ2-3, with D possibly being TRBD2 (6 bases). Trimming took 0 bases from V and 3 from J, leaving 13 bases between them. CDR1 MNHEY and CDR2 SVGAGI come from the germline V gene. The CDR3 contains 16 residues. The CDR3 sequence is CASSYSGVAETDTQYF. The DNA for the CDR3 is TGTGCCAGCAGTTACTCCGGGGTAGCGGAAACAGATACGCAGTATTTT.

The chain recombines TRBV5-1 with TRBJ2-7; maybe TRBD2 (5 bases). Per germline, CDR1 SGHRS and CDR2 YFSETQ. Trimming took off 0 bases at V and 0 bases at J, with 10 bases between the two ends. This CDR3 is 15 amino acids long. In nucleotides, the CDR3 is TGCGCCAGCAGCTTGGGTGGAGGCCTCTCCTACGAGCAGTACTTC. It encodes CASSLGGGLSYEQYF.

This chain joins TRBV7-9 and TRBJ2-1, with 9 nucleotides matching TRBD2. The V gene's germline CDR1 is SEHNR and CDR2 FQNEAQ (reference sequence). V lost 1 base, J lost 10 bases, and 8 bases stayed unmatched. The CDR3 sequence is 15 residues long. CDR3 protein: CASSLVSREGLEQFF. For the CDR3, the DNA is TGTGCCAGCAGCTTAGTTTCGCGGGAGGGATTGGAGCAGTTCTTC.

In this sample, this clone turned up a few times. At the DNA level, this CDR3 is encoded by other sequences in the same sample as well. The rearrangement uses TRBV30 and TRBJ2-7; D gene ambiguous. Germline loops: CDR1 GTSNPN, CDR2 SVGIG (reference sequence). V dropped 0 bases and J dropped 3 bases, with 3 bases sitting between them. CDR3 size: 11 residues. The CDR3 is CAWSVRYEQYF. The DNA of the CDR3 is TGTGCCTGGAGTGTCCGCTACGAGCAGTACTTC.

The chain combines TRBV11-2 with TRBJ2-4; 8 bases fit TRBD2. The junction had 4 bases not matched to a gene; V was cut back by 4 bases and J by 8 bases. The CDR3 has 13 residues. In germline, CDR1 is SGHAT, CDR2 FQNNGV. CDR3 sequence (DNA): TGTGCCAGCAGCTCGACCGGGGGGGACATTCAGTACTTC. Protein: CASSSTGGDIQYF.

The V and J genes are TRBV5-1 and TRBJ2-1, with 10 bases lining up with TRBD1. After removal of 4 bases from V and 5 bases from J, the junction contained 15 bases not matched to a gene. CDR3 length: 18 residues. Germline CDR1 SGHRS, CDR2 YFSETQ. The DNA of the CDR3 is TGCGCCAGCAGCGTACCGGGACAGGGGAATTCATACCACAATGAGCAGTTCTTC. Amino acids: CASSVPGQGNSYHNEQFF.

The chain uses TRBV4-2 and TRBJ2-7, with D perhaps given as TRBD1 or TRBD2 (5 bases each). The germline V gene has CDR1 LGHNA and CDR2 YNFKEQ. This CDR3 is 15 amino acids long. V lost 0 bases, J lost 2 bases, and 11 bases lay in between. The CDR3 DNA follows: TGTGCCAGCAGCCAAGACCCCGGGACCGCCTACGAGCAGTACTTC. Encoded protein: CASSQDPGTAYEQYF.

The V gene is TRBV5-4, the J gene TRBJ2-7; 9 bases line up with TRBD1. V lost 3 bases and J lost 0; bases outside the gene matches: 4. Germline V lookup: CDR1 SGHNT, CDR2 YYREEE (reference sequence). The CDR3 sequence is 15 residues long. CDR3 nucleotides: TGTGCCAGCAGCTCGGGACAGGGACTCTCCTACGAGCAGTACTTC. This translates into CASSSGQGLSYEQYF. Looking up the rest from reference TRBV5-4 and TRBJ2-7 gives the full variable domain: ETGVTQSPTHLIKTRGQQVTLRCSSQSGHNTVSWYQQALGQGPQFIFQYYREEENGRGNFPPRFSGLQFPNYSSELNVNALELDDSALYLCASSSGQGLSYEQYFGPGTRLTVT.

The chain couples TRBV5-8 to TRBJ2-3, with D possibly matching TRBD2 (5 bases). V was pared by 2 bases and J by 3 bases, with 10 bases between. This CDR3 has 14 amino acids. Germline loops: CDR1 SGHTS, CDR2 YDEGEE. As DNA, the CDR3 is TGTGCCAGCAGCTTACGACGGGAAACAGATACGCAGTATTTT. Translated: CASSLRRETDTQYF.